This TCR beta chain appears in the sequencing data of a study of blood T cells in healthy people across ages. The study, taken as a whole, reports: The long-lived group displayed more naive CD4+ cells, plus higher diversity, than the aged donors did. Diversity figures derived from one million T cells were judged to underestimate the true value.

This clonotype has a handful of counts. What it binds is not known. It was roughly 10 milliliters of peripheral blood that were drawn from each donor. A second about 6 to 11 cycle PCR used barcoded and J-beta primers. TCRdb processed the 5' RACE reads anew with MiXCR; each CDR3 protein has one entry. The table lists roughly 800,000 distinct CDR3 sequences, approximately 35% of them singletons. The sequenced sample was blood. This receptor was obtained from a man between 18 and 29 years old in good health.

Here the CDR3 DNA reads TGTGCCAGCCGATCTAGCGGATACACAGATACGCAGTATTTT. It yields the protein CASRSSGYTDTQYF. This rearrangement joins TRBV3-1 to TRBJ2-3; TRBD2 agrees at 7 bases. The CDR3 loop spans 14 amino acids. Germline V gene lookup returns CDR1 LGHDT and CDR2 YNNKEL (reference sequence). Trimming cost V 8 bases and J 2 bases; bases outside gene matches: 7.